Shown below are 10 T cell receptor beta chains from a single sample sequenced in a study of T-cell reconstitution after alpha-beta-depleted transplantation in children. It was with unique molecular identifiers that the TCRbeta library was prepared. MiXCR was run by TCRdb on the PCR reads, yielding one entry per CDR3 protein. The data hold about a million distinct CDR3 sequences, with under 30% observed a single time. Source: PBMCs, mostly from graft donor cells, taken 360 days after TCRalphabeta/CD19-depleted stem cell transplant. Receptors were obtained from a boy younger than two who had a stem cell transplant for SCID, so the T cells may come from the graft donor.

This clonotype has only a few counts. The rearrangement joins TRBV5-1 to TRBJ2-5; D uncertain. The CDR3 runs 13 residues. In germline, CDR1 is SGHRS, CDR2 YFSETQ. Deletions cut 7 bases from V and 5 bases from J, with 15 bases between. The CDR3 bases are TGCGCCAGCGGGCCAGGATCCCAGGAGACCCAGTACTTC. Protein product: CASGPGSQETQYF.

This clonotype was found a few times. The chain combines TRBV7-8 with TRBJ2-1, with 7 nucleotides matching TRBD2. This CDR3 is 14 amino acids long. J gave up 4 bases and V 4 bases, and 4 bases lay outside the gene matches. Germline V gene data show CDR1 as SGHVS and CDR2 as FQNEAQ. The CDR3 loop reads CASSWSGEYNEQFF. In nucleotides, the CDR3 is TGTGCCAGCAGCTGGAGCGGGGAATACAATGAGCAGTTCTTC.

Regarding this clonotype: This may arise from a read error, as a much more abundant clone is one base away. The gene calls are TRBV5-1 and TRBJ1-5; no clear D. There are 14 residues in the CDR3. V lost 0 bases to trimming and J lost 1 base, with 5 bases between them. Germline V gene sequence: CDR1 SGHRS, CDR2 YFSETQ. CDR3 in DNA: TGCGCCAGCAGCTTGGGGGAAAGCAATCAGCCCCAGCATTTT. Protein sequence: CASSLGESNQPQHF.

This clonotype was counted only a few times. The V call is TRBV6-5, the J call TRBJ1-2; 12 positions agree with TRBD1. Per the germline V gene, CDR1 is MNHEY and CDR2 is SVGAGI. V gave up 8 bases and J gave up 8 bases; unmatched junction bases: 9. There are 14 residues in the CDR3. For the CDR3, the DNA is TGTGCCAGCGGCAGGGACAGGGGGCTTCACGGCTACACCTTC. It translates to CASGRDRGLHGYTF.

This clonotype has more than one count but fewer than ten. The J gene is TRBJ1-4, the V gene TRBV7-9; tentative D call: TRBD1 (6 bases). V lost 3 bases, J lost 2 bases, and 13 bases lay in between. This CDR3 has 16 amino acids. The germline CDR1 and CDR2 sequences are SEHNR and FQNEAQ (reference sequence). The CDR3 DNA is TGTGCCAGCAGCTTGACGGGGGCAGGTACTAATGAAAAACTGTTTTTT. It specifies CASSLTGAGTNEKLFF.

The chain joins TRBV6-1 to TRBJ1-4; D gene uncertain. The CDR3 sequence is 14 residues long. Trimming cost V 5 bases and J 5 bases, with 12 bases left between them. Germline lookup yields CDR1 MNHNS and CDR2 SASEGT. The CDR3 protein is CASSRTLGNEKLFF. In nucleotides, the CDR3 is TGTGCCAGCAGTCGGACCCTAGGGAATGAAAAACTGTTTTTT.

This clonotype was counted between two and nine times. The chain joins TRBV30 to TRBJ2-6; the D is unclear. Trimming shortened V by 7 bases and J by 0 bases, and 10 bases separated the two germline ends. CDR1 and CDR2 (germline): GTSNPN, SVGIG (reference sequence). The CDR3 length is 14 residues. CDR3 DNA: TGTGCCTCCAAAACCTACTCTGGGGCCAACGTCCTGACTTTC. Translation gives CASKTYSGANVLTF.

This clonotype was seen many times. This chain links TRBV28 with TRBJ2-1; the D gene is possibly TRBD2 (6 bases). V lost 4 bases to trimming and J lost 6 bases, with 13 bases between them. This CDR3 spans 14 amino acids. Per germline, CDR1 MDHEN and CDR2 SYDVKM. The CDR3 is CASSSPGGSNEQFF. In DNA, the CDR3 is TGTGCCAGCAGTTCTCCTGGAGGGAGCAATGAGCAGTTCTTC.

Ten or more counts support this clonotype. This chain joins TRBV7-2 and TRBJ2-1; 9 positions match TRBD2. CDR1 and CDR2 from the germline V gene are SGHTA and FQGNSA. Germline trimming cut 2 bases from V and 2 bases from J; bases unmatched to any gene: 1. This CDR3 has 15 amino acids. CDR3: CASSLRLAAYNEQFF. CDR3 coding DNA: TGTGCCAGCAGCTTAAGACTAGCGGCCTACAATGAGCAGTTCTTC.

The chain is built from TRBV10-2 and TRBJ2-1, with D perhaps being TRBD1 or TRBD2 (5 bases each). CDR1 and CDR2 from the germline V gene are WSHSY and SAAADI. This CDR3 has 15 residues. V was cut by 7 bases and J by 6 bases, with 19 bases left in between. The CDR3 sequence: CASIPGWGFVNEQFF. CDR3 DNA sequence: TGCGCCAGCATCCCCGGGTGGGGGTTCGTCAATGAGCAGTTCTTC.